This T cell receptor beta chain was profiled in a study of blood T cell repertoires in COVID-19. The overall study: Samples came from the United States, Italy and Spain, spanning acute and convalescent COVID-19. Nucleic acid was either cDNA or gDNA, and it came from T cells, B-cell-depleted T cells, or PBMCs.

This clone was observed a few times. The CDR3 consists of 14 residues. The V gene lost 6 bases and the J gene lost 7 bases, with 13 bases spanning the gap. CDR1 and CDR2 from the germline V gene are SGHAT and FQNNGV. In the study's own analysis: Scientists estimated how many nucleated cells there were by amplifying reference gene primers. Measured with immunoSEQ multiplex PCR; TCRdb has only the in-frame clones, and not every one. The DNA gave D and trimming, while V, J and clone size come from that table. The sample carries about 200,000 clones, about 86% recorded once. The chain uses TRBV11-2 and TRBJ1-6, with D perhaps TRBD1 (6 bases). The sequenced material came from peripheral blood. This TCR was sampled from a woman aged 45-65 years with COVID-19, enrolled during active disease. CDR3 residues: CASRGDRSNSPLHF. CDR3 DNA: TGTGCCAGCAGGGGAGACAGGTCGAATTCACCCCTCCACTTT.